These 7 T cell receptor beta chains share one sample of origin, sequenced in a study of blood T cell repertoires in COVID-19. Clones were read by immunoSEQ multiplex PCR, and TCRdb kept only the in-frame ones, dropping some. The sample has 40,000 to 45,000 clones, around 90% seen once. Material: peripheral blood. The receptors derive from a man between 45 and 60 years old with COVID-19, enrolled during active disease.

V is TRBV6-2 or TRBV6-3 and J is TRBJ2-7, with D unresolved. The germline V gene encodes CDR1 MNHEY and CDR2 SVGEGT. The CDR3 has 15 residues. The V and J ends lost 0 bases and 1 base respectively, with 10 bases between them. The CDR3 DNA reads TGTGCCAGCAGTTACTCCCTGGGCATATCCTACGAGCAGTACTTC. Translated: CASSYSLGISYEQYF.

The rearrangement uses TRBV28 and TRBJ1-5, with a weak D call TRBD1 (5 bases). Trimming shortened V by 5 bases and J by 11 bases, and 25 bases separated the two germline ends. Germline lookup yields CDR1 MDHEN and CDR2 SYDVKM. The CDR3 spans 16 residues. CDR3 in DNA: TGTGCCAGCAGTGCCACGGACACAGCCTGGGGTTCGGCCCAGCATTTT. Its translation is CASSATDTAWGSAQHF. Looking up the rest from reference TRBV28 and TRBJ1-5 gives the full variable domain: DVKVTQSSRYLVKRTGEKVFLECVQDMDHENMFWYRQDPGLGLRLIYFSYDVKMKEKGDIPEGYSVSREKKERFSLILESASTNQTSMYLCASSATDTAWGSAQHFGDGTRLSIL.

This chain uses TRBV5-1 with TRBJ2-2; 10 bases are shared with TRBD1. The CDR3 runs to 18 residues. Per germline, CDR1 SGHRS and CDR2 YFSETQ. The junction had 8 bases not matched to a gene; V was cut back by 1 base and J by 2 bases. Written as DNA, the CDR3 is TGCGCCAGCAGCTTGAGGGACAGGGGCCTAGCTAACACCGGGGAGCTGTTTTTT. Translation: CASSLRDRGLANTGELFF.

The chain has TRBV24-1 and TRBJ2-2; no firm D call. The length of the CDR3 is 16 residues. Trimming cost V 8 bases and J 1 base, with 16 bases left between them. Per germline, CDR1 KGHDR and CDR2 SFDVKD. In DNA, the CDR3 is TGTGCCACCACTGGTGGGCCCTCTGTGAACACCGGGGAGCTGTTTTTT. Protein: CATTGGPSVNTGELFF.

This clone was seen only once. This chain connects TRBV28 to TRBJ2-3, with D unclear. Germline V gene sequence: CDR1 MDHEN, CDR2 SYDVKM. Trimming removed 6 bases from V and 5 bases from J, with 18 bases in between. The CDR3 runs 15 residues. The CDR3 reads CASSSFSLPRDTQYF. The CDR3 nucleotides read TGTGCCAGCAGCTCGTTCTCCCTGCCCAGAGATACGCAGTATTTT.

Only one count was recorded for this clone. The V and J genes are TRBV28 and TRBJ1-4; the D gene is possibly TRBD1 (5 bases). V shed 4 bases and J shed 4 bases, with 16 bases lying between them. Germline V gene data show CDR1 as MDHEN and CDR2 as SYDVKM. This CDR3 is 16 amino acids long. CDR3 amino acids: CASSSPRDLVNEKLFF. In DNA form, the CDR3 reads TGTGCCAGCAGTTCTCCCCGGGACTTAGTTAATGAAAAACTGTTTTTT.

This clone was seen just once. The chain couples TRBV4-1 to TRBJ2-1; 14 bases are shared with TRBD2. Germline V gives CDR1 MGHRA, CDR2 YSYEKL. With V trimmed by 4 bases and J by 3 bases, 8 bases remained unmatched. This CDR3 comprises 18 residues. The CDR3: CASSRTRLAGGLYNEQFF. The CDR3 DNA sequence: TGCGCCAGCAGCCGTACAAGACTAGCGGGAGGGCTCTACAATGAGCAGTTCTTC.